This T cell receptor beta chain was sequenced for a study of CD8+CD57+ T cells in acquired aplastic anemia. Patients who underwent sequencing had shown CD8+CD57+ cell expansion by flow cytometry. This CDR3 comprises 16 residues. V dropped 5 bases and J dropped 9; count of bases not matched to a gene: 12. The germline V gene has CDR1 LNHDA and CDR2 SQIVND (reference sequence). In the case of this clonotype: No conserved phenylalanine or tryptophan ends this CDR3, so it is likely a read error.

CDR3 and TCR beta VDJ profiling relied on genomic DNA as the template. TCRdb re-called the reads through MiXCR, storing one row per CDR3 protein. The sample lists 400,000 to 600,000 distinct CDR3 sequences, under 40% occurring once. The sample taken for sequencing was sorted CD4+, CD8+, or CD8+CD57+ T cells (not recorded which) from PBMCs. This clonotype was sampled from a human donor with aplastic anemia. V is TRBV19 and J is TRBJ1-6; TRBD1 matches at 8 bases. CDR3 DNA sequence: TGTGCCAGTAGTTACCCTGGACAGGGCATAGCTTCACCCCTCCACTTG. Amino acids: CASSYPGQGIASPLHL.